This note documents a single TCR beta chain sequence. No antigen is known for it. No much larger clone exists at a distance of one base, and base qualities are not known. TCRbeta CDR3 regions were amplified from genomic DNA by means of the immunoSEQ Assay, a bias-controlled multiplex PCR. The authors' pipeline ran thus. Within the assay, amplification of reference gene primers was used to estimate how many nucleated cells each sample contained. Sequence reads were collapsed and filtered to measure the absolute abundance of every unique TCRbeta CDR3 rearrangement. For each sample, productive Simpson clonality was calculated by taking the square root of Simpson's diversity index across productive rearrangements. TCRdb took over this immuneACCESS table, retaining in-frame rearrangements with V and J assigned. Such tables are incomplete; in checked studies, under half of the missing clones stem from an unresolved V gene, and the remainder is unexplained. From that table come the V and J calls and clone size; the DNA was used to work out D and trimming. The sample table lists about 170,000 clones, roughly 88% of them with a count of one. Jointly, the top ten make up roughly 5.3% of the sample.

One collaborating source in Seattle enrolled patients during active infection and followed them longitudinally through the course of disease. The collaborating institutions used their own protocols to collect whole blood in K2EDTA tubes. For TCRbeta analysis, collaborator samples were shipped as frozen whole blood, as isolated PBMCs, or as DNA extracted from either sample type. This record comes from a study of blood T cell repertoires in COVID-19 (dated by TCRdb to 2019 to 2021). Regarding the research as a whole: Collaborator samples came from the United States, Italy and Spain and covered acute and convalescent phases of COVID-19. Deeply sampled blood TCRbeta repertoires from subjects exposed to, actively infected with, or recovered from COVID-19 were included in the dataset. HLA class I and class II types, where available, came from metadata supplied by the sample provider rather than from assay-based typing. The material from the prospective study consisted of cDNA or gDNA derived from T cells, B-cell-depleted T cells, or PBMCs. A freely available public database, intended as a resource for researchers studying the immune response to SARS-CoV-2, is where the repertoires were released. Nearly every sample came with metadata listing a de-identified subject ID, COVID-19 status, age in years and sex. Samples were obtained from the ongoing ImmuneRACE study (first 160 participants) and from 1,254 subjects provided by 6 global collaborators. The research as a whole found: Clinical and demographic metadata were provided uncurated, with the amount varying by source and participant.

The CDR3 starts with the cysteine, ends with the phenylalanine, and has 16 residues. The entry retains the CDR3 DNA only, 48 bases that are in frame from base 1. V drops 4 bases and J drops 0 bases, leaving 16 bases in between. Reading the germline V gene gives CDR1 MDHEN and CDR2 SYDVKM. Sequencing used peripheral blood. The V gene is TRBV28 and the J gene is TRBJ2-7; tentative D gene TRBD2, with 6 bases matching. The clonotype was recovered from a man aged 18 to 35 with COVID-19, enrolled during active disease. The DNA sequence is TGTGCCAGCAGTTACCCTTTTGGGGGGAACTCCTACGAGCAGTACTTC. This codes for CASSYPFGGNSYEQYF.